These 2 T cell receptor beta chains originate from one sample sequenced in a study of neoadjuvant anti-PD-1 for oral cavity cancer. The method was immunoSEQ multiplex PCR; TCRdb's version includes in-frame clones alone and lacks a portion of them. The sample gives 7,200 or so clones, 50% to 60% of which show up once; 6% to 6.5% is in the top ten. The sample here was tumor tissue, taken before nivolumab (anti-PD-1) treatment. These receptors originate from a person aged 40 to 85 with oral cavity squamous cell carcinoma.

J is TRBJ2-3 and V is TRBV6-5; 10 positions match TRBD1. Germline-derived CDR1 and CDR2 are MNHEY and SVGAGI. This CDR3 has 15 amino acids. Trimming cost V 2 bases and J 6 bases; bases outside gene matches: 5. CDR3: CASSYAGTGADTQYF. CDR3 bases: TGTGCCAGCAGTTACGCCGGGACAGGGGCTGATACGCAGTATTTT.

This clone was observed a handful of times. For the CDR3, the DNA is TGTGCCTCTGTTAGGACTGGGTTCAACGAGCAGTTCTTC. Protein: CASVRTGFNEQFF. This chain joins TRBV7-9 and TRBJ2-1; tentative D call: TRBD2 (5 bases). The CDR3 has 13 residues. Trimming stripped 11 bases from V and 10 bases from J, with 21 bases between. Germline values: CDR1 SEHNR, CDR2 FQNEAQ (reference sequence). The variable domain in full, with the rest retrieved from reference TRBV7-9 and TRBJ2-1, is DTGVSQNPRHKITKRGQNVTFRCDPISEHNRLYWYRQTLGQGPEFLTYFQNEAQLEKSRLLSDRFSAERPKGSFSTLEIQRTEQGDSAMYLCASVRTGFNEQFFGPGTRLTVL.